The source of this T cell receptor beta chain is a study of memory CD8 T cells in hepatitis C reinfection (TCRdb year 2017). For the study in its entirety: Among the donors, three cleared two back-to-back HCV infections on their own, whereas two got rid of a primary infection but ended up chronically infected after reinfection. HCV reinfection was defined as a positive HCV RNA test following two negative tests taken at least 60 days apart. Peak reinfection samples were taken from 3 to 8 weeks after reinfection was detected. Across an HCV reinfection episode in several donors, the study followed the TCR beta repertoire of virus-specific CD8 T cells over time. About five reinfection cases with stored pre-reinfection samples were identified between the late 2000s and the early 2010s. Participants who had resolved a prior HCV infection were followed every 3 months in the reinfection study. Previously published longitudinal data on tetramer+ CD8 T cell frequency were used to pick the peak reinfection time point.

CDR1 and CDR2 were assigned from the germline V gene (reference sequence) as MNHNY and SVGAGI. The CDR3, cysteine through phenylalanine, is 15 amino acids long. Solely the CDR3 DNA is kept, with 45 bases framed from the first base. What the work shows at the level of the full study, not this receptor alone: With only a handful of donors, the study could not reach definitive conclusions about public clonotypes linked to secondary clearance.

A word on this clone: Its antigen is not yet known. Base qualities were left out, and no much larger clone turns up one base away.

Receptors were amplified or captured by the immunoSEQ multiplex PCR assay. Genomic DNA was extracted from the sorted cells, and Adaptive Biotechnologies' automated high-throughput method was used to sequence the TCR beta V, D and J regions. CDR3 regions were amplified with a two-step, bias-controlled multiplex PCR. An Illumina instrument was used to sequence the amplified TCR beta libraries. The authors processed their data as follows. Demultiplexed reads were processed to reduce amplification and sequencing bias, and CDR3 sequences were assigned to gene families using the IMGT database. ImmunoSEQ software version 2.0 was used to analyze repertoire data. Out-of-frame sequences and sequences with stop codons in the CDR3 were removed from clonotype lists. Clonotypes with a frequency below 0.01% were excluded because such clonotypes corresponded to less than one cell. Richness was computed as observed richness divided by input cell number, and evenness as Shannon entropy divided by log observed richness. Repertoire diversity and similarity between time points were quantified using Simpson diversity and Morisita-Horn overlap indices. Clonotypes were categorized as dominant (>1%), sub-dominant (0.5-0.99%), low abundance (0.1-0.49%) or lowest abundance (<0.1%). The germline index was obtained by subtracting total nucleotide additions from total CDR3 length and then dividing the result by total CDR3 length. TCRdb obtained this table from immuneACCESS and retained in-frame rearrangements with V and J assigned. These tables miss some clones; where compared with another copy, unresolved V genes account for less than half of the shortfall, and the remainder is unexplained. The V and J calls and clone size were taken over from that table, and D and trimming were inferred from the DNA. The sample table lists tens of thousands of clones, roughly 90% of them with a count of one. The top ten constitute around 1.2% of the sample.

Reading the label with the study, this specimen's time point is: peak reinfection, 3 to 8 weeks after reinfection detection. The sorted cells were sequenced directly ex vivo, without any in vitro expansion ahead of TCR sequencing. The donors, who were people who inject drugs, were enrolled in the Montreal Acute Hepatitis C Cohort Study (HEPCO) in Canada. Total naive CD8 T cells, sorted as viable CD3+ CD8+ CD45RO-, came from two donors at all three reinfection time points as controls. Before sorting, cryopreserved peripheral blood mononuclear cells were thawed and used as the source for purifying CD8 T cells. CD8 T cells were enriched by negative selection with the MACS CD8+ T cell Isolation Kit. A BD FACSAria II sorter with FACSDiva software was used for cell sorting, and FlowJo was used for data analysis.

This sequence originates from a man between 18 and 29 years old with hepatitis C virus infection. The V gene is TRBV6-6 and the J gene is TRBJ2-5, with TRBD1 identical over 7 junction bases. The J call is uncertain, as TRBJ2-7 better fits the DNA end. The sample taken for sequencing was naive CD8+ T cells sorted from blood. The cell subset or site tag for this specimen amounts to: total naive CD8+CD45RO- T cells. The sequenced DNA: TGTGCCAGCAGTTACTCTCCCCAGGGGGCCTACGAGCAGTACTTC. Its protein product is CASSYSPQGAYEQYF.